These T cell receptor beta chains were read from a single sample in a study of human T cells and chemical hapten exposure. From the RACE reads, TCRdb called clonotypes with MiXCR, one entry per CDR3 protein. Of more than 150,000 distinct CDR3 sequences detected, around 30% appear once; the ten largest clones hold just under 3%. Specimen: whole blood, collected in connection with sensitization to the hapten diphenylcyclopropenone (DPC). The receptors shown here come from a woman in her twenties or thirties with alopecia areata. Some clones in this sample may be carry-over from other donors' samples. CDR3s include the opening cysteine and the closing phenylalanine or tryptophan. Fields, in order: CDR3 protein, V gene, clone size, J gene. Size tells how often a clone was seen (once, few, many) or the class of an expanded clone, and some rows leave it out.

cdr3_aa: CASSPTRGPYEQYF
v_call: TRBV9
clone_size: .
j_call: TRBJ2-7

cdr3_aa: CASSLDRGPFQPQHF
v_call: TRBV28
clone_size: .
j_call: TRBJ1-5

cdr3_aa: CASSLSLTDTQYF
v_call: TRBV27
clone_size: .
j_call: TRBJ2-3

cdr3_aa: CASSSTGLAGGYEQYF
v_call: TRBV7-9
clone_size: .
j_call: TRBJ2-7

cdr3_aa: CASSEWARGTDTQYF
v_call: TRBV10-2
clone_size: .
j_call: TRBJ2-3

cdr3_aa: CSVEDGISHRSGNTIYF
v_call: TRBV29-1
clone_size: .
j_call: TRBJ1-3

cdr3_aa: CASSYSGSSYNEQFF
v_call: TRBV6-5
clone_size: .
j_call: TRBJ2-1

cdr3_aa: CASSQFSGQGSGEQYF
v_call: TRBV7-8
clone_size: .
j_call: TRBJ2-7

cdr3_aa: CASSQMGVGNTIYF
v_call: TRBV7-2
clone_size: few
j_call: TRBJ1-3

cdr3_aa: CATSDRPDDEQFF
v_call: TRBV24-1
clone_size: .
j_call: TRBJ2-1

cdr3_aa: CASSYGGGGNTIYF
v_call: TRBV6-6
clone_size: few
j_call: TRBJ1-3

cdr3_aa: CATSDLSSNTGELFF
v_call: TRBV24-1
clone_size: .
j_call: TRBJ2-2

cdr3_aa: CASSQDYDLSGTDTQYF
v_call: TRBV4-3
clone_size: .
j_call: TRBJ2-3

cdr3_aa: CSARGGRLQETQYF
v_call: TRBV20-1
clone_size: .
j_call: TRBJ2-5

cdr3_aa: CASSLAPITEAFF
v_call: TRBV7-2
clone_size: .
j_call: TRBJ1-1

cdr3_aa: CSVEIPASYEQYF
v_call: TRBV29-1
clone_size: .
j_call: TRBJ2-7

cdr3_aa: CASSHFLGQREWDTQYF
v_call: TRBV4-1
clone_size: .
j_call: TRBJ2-3

cdr3_aa: CASTEPGLVYNEQFF
v_call: TRBV28
clone_size: .
j_call: TRBJ2-1

cdr3_aa: CSARGLGGGELFF
v_call: TRBV20-1
clone_size: few
j_call: TRBJ2-2

cdr3_aa: CASKRGDSTDTQYF
v_call: TRBV5-1
clone_size: .
j_call: TRBJ2-3

cdr3_aa: CATLSAGTEAFF
v_call: TRBV2
clone_size: .
j_call: TRBJ1-1

cdr3_aa: CASSLRASNEKLFF
v_call: TRBV5-1
clone_size: few
j_call: TRBJ1-4

cdr3_aa: CASSLEGLANEQFF
v_call: TRBV11-2
clone_size: .
j_call: TRBJ2-1

cdr3_aa: CASSLPGLAGGRDTQYF
v_call: TRBV28
clone_size: .
j_call: TRBJ2-3

cdr3_aa: CASSSGGPGYTF
v_call: TRBV6-2/TRBV6-3
clone_size: few
j_call: TRBJ1-2

cdr3_aa: CASSPPGAYTEAFF
v_call: TRBV28
clone_size: .
j_call: TRBJ1-1

cdr3_aa: CASSVGLAGGQETQYF
v_call: TRBV9
clone_size: .
j_call: TRBJ2-5

cdr3_aa: CSAGEETQYF
v_call: TRBV29-1
clone_size: many
j_call: TRBJ2-5

cdr3_aa: CASSLTGGFTEAFF
v_call: TRBV5-6
clone_size: once
j_call: TRBJ1-1

cdr3_aa: CSASSAGGGTDTQYF
v_call: TRBV20-1
clone_size: .
j_call: TRBJ2-3

cdr3_aa: CASTVTDAYGYTF
v_call: TRBV28
clone_size: few
j_call: TRBJ1-2

cdr3_aa: CASSWTGAATGELFF
v_call: TRBV7-6
clone_size: .
j_call: TRBJ2-2

cdr3_aa: CASSLEKNRKLFF
v_call: TRBV11-2
clone_size: few
j_call: TRBJ1-4

cdr3_aa: CASSSGRTYGELFF
v_call: TRBV5-4
clone_size: .
j_call: TRBJ2-2

cdr3_aa: CASSSTGNTEAFF
v_call: TRBV6-6
clone_size: .
j_call: TRBJ1-1

cdr3_aa: CASSQVSSYNSPLHF
v_call: TRBV14
clone_size: .
j_call: TRBJ1-6

cdr3_aa: CASGDSYNSPLHF
v_call: TRBV6-6
clone_size: .
j_call: TRBJ1-6

cdr3_aa: CASSVGSGRYGYTF
v_call: TRBV9
clone_size: few
j_call: TRBJ1-2

cdr3_aa: CASSQGLAVNTGELFF
v_call: TRBV4-3
clone_size: .
j_call: TRBJ2-2

cdr3_aa: CASRSTGSSTYNEQFF
v_call: TRBV7-8
clone_size: few
j_call: TRBJ2-1

cdr3_aa: CASSLIGDRGQGETQYF
v_call: TRBV11-1
clone_size: .
j_call: TRBJ2-5

cdr3_aa: CSARRQGVFDEQFF
v_call: TRBV20-1
clone_size: .
j_call: TRBJ2-1

cdr3_aa: CAIRGQGASDNSPLHF
v_call: TRBV10-3
clone_size: .
j_call: TRBJ1-6

cdr3_aa: CASSLQYYGYTF
v_call: TRBV28
clone_size: .
j_call: TRBJ1-2

cdr3_aa: CSATGTGGLSNYDYTF
v_call: TRBV20-1
clone_size: .
j_call: TRBJ1-2

cdr3_aa: CASSFWVGMNTEAFF
v_call: TRBV5-6
clone_size: .
j_call: TRBJ1-1

cdr3_aa: CASSQGDRNTGELFF
v_call: TRBV4-2
clone_size: once
j_call: TRBJ2-2

cdr3_aa: CASSVGTGGNSPLHF
v_call: TRBV9
clone_size: .
j_call: TRBJ1-6

cdr3_aa: CASTPTGQRYGYTF
v_call: TRBV12-3/TRBV12-4
clone_size: few
j_call: TRBJ1-2

cdr3_aa: CASSRLAGHGYTF
v_call: TRBV6-5
clone_size: many
j_call: TRBJ1-2

cdr3_aa: CASSILGQGRYEQYF
v_call: TRBV19
clone_size: few
j_call: TRBJ2-7

cdr3_aa: CASSQPPRGGLSEKLFF
v_call: TRBV4-1
clone_size: many
j_call: TRBJ1-4

cdr3_aa: CASSSHELMDTQYF
v_call: TRBV28
clone_size: few
j_call: TRBJ2-3

cdr3_aa: CASYKTGRGGTEAFF
v_call: TRBV28
clone_size: few
j_call: TRBJ1-1

cdr3_aa: CASKIQGFSPLHF
v_call: TRBV12-3/TRBV12-4
clone_size: .
j_call: TRBJ1-6